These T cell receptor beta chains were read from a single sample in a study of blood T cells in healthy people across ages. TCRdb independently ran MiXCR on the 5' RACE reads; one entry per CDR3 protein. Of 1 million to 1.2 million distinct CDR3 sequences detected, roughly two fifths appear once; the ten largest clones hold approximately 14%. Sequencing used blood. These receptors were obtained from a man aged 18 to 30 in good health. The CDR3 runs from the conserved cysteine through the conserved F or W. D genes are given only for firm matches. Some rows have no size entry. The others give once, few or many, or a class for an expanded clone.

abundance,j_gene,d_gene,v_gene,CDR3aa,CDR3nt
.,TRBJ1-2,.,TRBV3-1,CASSRDPEDFYGYTF,TGTGCCAGCAGTCGGGACCCGGAGGACTTCTATGGCTACACCTTC
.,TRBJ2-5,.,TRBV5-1,CASSLNTGLQETQYF,TGCGCCAGCAGCTTAAATACGGGACTCCAAGAGACCCAGTACTTC
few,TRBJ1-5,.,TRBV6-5,CASSRGWGVDQPQHF,TGTGCCAGCAGCCGGGGGTGGGGGGTCGATCAGCCCCAGCATTTT
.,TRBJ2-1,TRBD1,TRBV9,CASSADRGEQFF,TGTGCCAGCAGCGCCGACAGGGGTGAGCAGTTCTTC
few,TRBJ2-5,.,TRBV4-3,CASSQVRGRQETQYF,TGCGCCAGCAGCCAAGTAAGAGGGCGGCAAGAGACCCAGTACTTC
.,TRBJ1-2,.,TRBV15,CATSRDNHPNYGYTF,TGTGCCACCAGCAGAGATAATCACCCTAACTATGGCTACACCTTC
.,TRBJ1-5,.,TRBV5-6,CASSATRGGQPQHF,TGTGCCAGCAGCGCAACGAGGGGGGGCCAGCCCCAGCATTTT
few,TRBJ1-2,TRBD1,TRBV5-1,CASSHDRQGGIYGYTF,TGCGCCAGCAGCCACGACAGACAGGGTGGCATCTATGGCTACACCTTC
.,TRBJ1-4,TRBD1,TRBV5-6,CASSAGTGGPNEKLFF,TGTGCCAGCAGCGCCGGTACAGGGGGCCCCAATGAAAAACTGTTTTTT
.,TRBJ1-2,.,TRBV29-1,CSVEQAQSYGYTF,TGCAGCGTTGAGCAGGCTCAATCCTATGGCTACACCTTC
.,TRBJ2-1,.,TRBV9,CASSVEGHLYNEQFF,TGTGCCAGCAGCGTAGAGGGACACCTCTACAATGAGCAGTTCTTC
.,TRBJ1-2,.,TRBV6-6,CASNLRRDLSFNYGYTF,TGTGCCAGCAACTTACGGCGGGATCTTTCGTTCAACTATGGCTACACCTTC
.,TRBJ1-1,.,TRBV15,CATSRDRAGEAFF,TGTGCCACCAGCAGAGACAGGGCGGGCGAAGCTTTCTTT
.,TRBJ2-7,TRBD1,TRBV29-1,CSVGGGQGAYEQYF,TGCAGCGTGGGGGGGGGACAGGGAGCCTACGAGCAGTACTTC
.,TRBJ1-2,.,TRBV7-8,CASSLVAELYGYTF,TGTGCCAGCAGCTTAGTGGCGGAGCTTTATGGCTACACCTTC
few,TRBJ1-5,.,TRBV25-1,CASSESGITGRQPQHF,TGTGCCAGCAGTGAATCGGGCATCACGGGGAGGCAGCCCCAGCATTTT
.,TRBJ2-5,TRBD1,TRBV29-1,CSVEWDSVYQETQYF,TGCAGCGTTGAATGGGACAGCGTGTACCAAGAGACCCAGTACTTC
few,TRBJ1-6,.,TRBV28,CASSFPDLGNSPLHF,TGTGCCAGCAGTTTTCCAGACCTCGGCAATTCACCCCTCCACTTT
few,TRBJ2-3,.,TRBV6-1,CASSERWLSTDTQYF,TGTGCCAGCAGTGAAAGGTGGCTGAGCACAGATACGCAGTATTTT
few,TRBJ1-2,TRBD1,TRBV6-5,CASSYSRDRAGYGYTF,TGTGCCAGCAGTTACTCGAGGGACAGGGCCGGCTATGGCTACACCTTC
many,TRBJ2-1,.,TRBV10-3,CAISGQNNEQFF,TGTGCCATCAGTGGACAGAACAATGAGCAGTTCTTC
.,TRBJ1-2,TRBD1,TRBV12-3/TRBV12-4,CASRGQGGYGYTF,TGTGCCAGCAGAGGACAGGGGGGCTATGGCTACACCTTC
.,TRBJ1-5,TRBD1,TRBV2,CASNQGDTYQPQHF,TGTGCCAGCAACCAGGGGGACACTTATCAGCCCCAGCATTTT
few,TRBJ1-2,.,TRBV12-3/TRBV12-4,CASSFSLEKGAYGYTF,TGTGCCAGCAGTTTTTCCTTAGAAAAGGGCGCCTATGGCTACACCTTC
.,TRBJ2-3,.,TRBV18,CASSPGVNTDTQYF,TGTGCCAGCTCCCCGGGGGTAAACACAGATACGCAGTATTTT
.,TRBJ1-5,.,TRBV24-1,CATSDSRSDQPQHF,TGTGCCACCAGTGATTCGAGGTCCGATCAGCCCCAGCATTTT
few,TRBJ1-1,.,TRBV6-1,CATWPLQAEAFF,TGTGCCACCTGGCCTTTGCAGGCTGAAGCTTTCTTT
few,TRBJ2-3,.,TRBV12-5,CASGFLAADTQYF,TGTGCTAGTGGTTTTCTAGCAGCAGATACGCAGTATTTT